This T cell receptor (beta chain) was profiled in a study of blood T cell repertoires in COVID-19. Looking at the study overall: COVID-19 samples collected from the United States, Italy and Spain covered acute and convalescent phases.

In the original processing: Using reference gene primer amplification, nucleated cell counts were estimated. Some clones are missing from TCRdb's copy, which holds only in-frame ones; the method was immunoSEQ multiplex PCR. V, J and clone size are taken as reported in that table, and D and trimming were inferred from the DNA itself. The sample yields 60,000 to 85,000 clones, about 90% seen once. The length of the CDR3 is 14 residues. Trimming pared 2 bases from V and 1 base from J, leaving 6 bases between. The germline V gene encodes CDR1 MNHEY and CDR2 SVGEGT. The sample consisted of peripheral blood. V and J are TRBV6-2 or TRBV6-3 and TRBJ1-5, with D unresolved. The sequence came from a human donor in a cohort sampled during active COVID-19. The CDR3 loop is CASSYPGSNQPQHF. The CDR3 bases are TGTGCCAGCAGTTACCCGGGGAGCAATCAGCCCCAGCATTTT.